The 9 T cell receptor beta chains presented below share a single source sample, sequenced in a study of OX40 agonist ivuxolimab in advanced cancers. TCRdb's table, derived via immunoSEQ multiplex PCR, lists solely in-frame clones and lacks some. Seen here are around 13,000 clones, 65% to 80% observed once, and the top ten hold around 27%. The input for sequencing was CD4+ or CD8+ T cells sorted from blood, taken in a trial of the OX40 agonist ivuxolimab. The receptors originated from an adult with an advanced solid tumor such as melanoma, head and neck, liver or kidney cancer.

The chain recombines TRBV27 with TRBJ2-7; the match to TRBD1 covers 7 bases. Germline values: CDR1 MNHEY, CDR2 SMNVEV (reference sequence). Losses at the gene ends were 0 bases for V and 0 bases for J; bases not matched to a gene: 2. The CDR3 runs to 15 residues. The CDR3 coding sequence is TGTGCCAGCAGTTTATCAGGGACAGCCTCCTACGAGCAGTACTTC. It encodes CASSLSGTASYEQYF.

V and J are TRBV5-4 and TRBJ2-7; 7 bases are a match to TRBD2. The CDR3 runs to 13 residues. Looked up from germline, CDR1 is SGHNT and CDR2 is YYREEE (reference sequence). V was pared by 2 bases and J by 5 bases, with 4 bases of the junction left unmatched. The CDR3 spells CASSFSGSDEQYF. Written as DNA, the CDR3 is TGTGCCAGCAGCTTTAGCGGGTCGGACGAGCAGTACTTC.

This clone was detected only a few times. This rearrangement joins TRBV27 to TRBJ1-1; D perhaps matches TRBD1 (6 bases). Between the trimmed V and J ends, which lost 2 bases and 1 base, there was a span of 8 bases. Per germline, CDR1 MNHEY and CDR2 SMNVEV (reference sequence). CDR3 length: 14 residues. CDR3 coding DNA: TGTGCCAGCAGTTTAAAGACAGGGAACACTGAAGCTTTCTTT. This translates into CASSLKTGNTEAFF.

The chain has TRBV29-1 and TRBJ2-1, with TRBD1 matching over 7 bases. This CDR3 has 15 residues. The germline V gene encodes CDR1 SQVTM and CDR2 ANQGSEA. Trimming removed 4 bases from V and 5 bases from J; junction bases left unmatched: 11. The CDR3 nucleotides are TGCAGCGTTGTGAAACAGGGGATCAAAGACAATGAGCAGTTCTTC. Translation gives CSVVKQGIKDNEQFF.

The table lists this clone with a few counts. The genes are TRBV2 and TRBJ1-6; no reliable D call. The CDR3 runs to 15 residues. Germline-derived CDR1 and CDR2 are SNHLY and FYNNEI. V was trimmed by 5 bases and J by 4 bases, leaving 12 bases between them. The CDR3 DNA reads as TGTGCCAGCAGTTTCGATACAGTTTATAATTCACCCCTCCACTTT. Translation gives CASSFDTVYNSPLHF.

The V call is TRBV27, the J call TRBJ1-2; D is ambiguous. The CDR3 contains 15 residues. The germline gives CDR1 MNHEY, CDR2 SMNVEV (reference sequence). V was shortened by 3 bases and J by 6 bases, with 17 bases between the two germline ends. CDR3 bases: TGTGCCAGCAGTTTCACCCGGACTGGCTATGATGGCTACACCTTC. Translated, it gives CASSFTRTGYDGYTF.

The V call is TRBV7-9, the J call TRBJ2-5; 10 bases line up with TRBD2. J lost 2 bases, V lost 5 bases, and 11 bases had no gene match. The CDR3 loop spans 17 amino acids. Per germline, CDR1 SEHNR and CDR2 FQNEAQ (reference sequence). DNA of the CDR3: TGTGCCAGCAGCACGGGACTAGCGCTGGAATCACAAGAGACCCAGTACTTC. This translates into CASSTGLALESQETQYF.

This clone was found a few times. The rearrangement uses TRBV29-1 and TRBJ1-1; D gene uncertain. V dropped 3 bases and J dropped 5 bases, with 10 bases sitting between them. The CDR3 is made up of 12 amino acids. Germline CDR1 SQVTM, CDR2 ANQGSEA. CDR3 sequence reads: CSVEYGLTEAFF. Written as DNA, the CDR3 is TGCAGCGTTGAGTACGGGTTGACTGAAGCTTTCTTT.

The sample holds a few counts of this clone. This CDR3 is CASRGGLDEKLFF. DNA of the CDR3: TGTGCCAGCCGAGGTGGGCTTGATGAAAAACTGTTTTTT. J is TRBJ1-4 and V is TRBV28; no clear D. Germline V gene data show CDR1 as MDHEN and CDR2 as SYDVKM. The CDR3 sequence is 13 residues long. V lost 8 bases and J lost 6, with 13 bases in between.